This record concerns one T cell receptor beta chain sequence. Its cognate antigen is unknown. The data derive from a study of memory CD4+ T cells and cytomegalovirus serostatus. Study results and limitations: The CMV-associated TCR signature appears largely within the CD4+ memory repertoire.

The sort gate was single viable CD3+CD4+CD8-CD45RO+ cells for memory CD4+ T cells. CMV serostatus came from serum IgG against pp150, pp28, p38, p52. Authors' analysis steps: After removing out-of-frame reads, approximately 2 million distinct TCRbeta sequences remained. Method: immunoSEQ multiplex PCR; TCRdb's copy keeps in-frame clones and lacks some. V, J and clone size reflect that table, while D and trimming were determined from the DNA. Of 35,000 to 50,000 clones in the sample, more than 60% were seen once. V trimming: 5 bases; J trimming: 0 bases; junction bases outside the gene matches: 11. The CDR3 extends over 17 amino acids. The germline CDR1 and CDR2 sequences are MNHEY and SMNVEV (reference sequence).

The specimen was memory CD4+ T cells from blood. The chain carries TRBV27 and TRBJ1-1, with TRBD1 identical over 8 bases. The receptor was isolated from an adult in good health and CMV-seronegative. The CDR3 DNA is TGTGCCAGCAGTCGACGGACAGGGCGCACCATGAACACTGAAGCTTTCTTT. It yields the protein CASSRRTGRTMNTEAFF.